The clone carrying this T cell receptor beta chain was counted many times. Its antigen is still unknown. This entry comes from a study of T cells after yellow fever vaccination. Findings of the study overall: The study re-detected most primary-vaccination clones after the booster (approximately 96% CD4, around 89% CD8).

Germline V gives CDR1 SGHRS, CDR2 YFSETQ. Deletions cut 4 bases from V and 1 base from J, with 9 bases between. The CDR3 has 14 residues. TCRdb re-called the 5' RACE reads with MiXCR, one entry per CDR3 protein. The sample has roughly 330,000 distinct CDR3 sequences, roughly 4% seen once. This chain uses TRBV5-1 with TRBJ2-4, with D unclear. The sample in question was PBMCs, obtained 5 days after the yellow fever booster vaccination. This TCR came from a young man who received the YFV17D yellow fever vaccine. CDR3 nucleotides: TGCGCCAGCAGCCCTTCTCAGGCCAAAAACATTCAGTACTTC. Its protein product is CASSPSQAKNIQYF.